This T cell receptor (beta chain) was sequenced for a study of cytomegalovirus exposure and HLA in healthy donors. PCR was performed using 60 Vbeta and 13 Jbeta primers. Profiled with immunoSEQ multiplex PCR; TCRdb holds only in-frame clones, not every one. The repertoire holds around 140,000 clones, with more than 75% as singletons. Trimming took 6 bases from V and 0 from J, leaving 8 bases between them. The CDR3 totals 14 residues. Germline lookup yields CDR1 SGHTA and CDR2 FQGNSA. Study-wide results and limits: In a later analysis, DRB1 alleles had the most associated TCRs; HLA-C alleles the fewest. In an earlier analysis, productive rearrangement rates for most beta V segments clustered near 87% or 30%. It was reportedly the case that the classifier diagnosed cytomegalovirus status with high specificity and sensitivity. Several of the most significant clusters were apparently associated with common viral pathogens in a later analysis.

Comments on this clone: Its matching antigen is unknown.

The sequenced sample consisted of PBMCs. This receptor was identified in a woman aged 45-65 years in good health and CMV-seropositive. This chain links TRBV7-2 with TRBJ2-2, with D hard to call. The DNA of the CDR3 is TGTGCCAGCAGGCTCGGGTCGAACACCGGGGAGCTGTTTTTT. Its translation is CASRLGSNTGELFF.